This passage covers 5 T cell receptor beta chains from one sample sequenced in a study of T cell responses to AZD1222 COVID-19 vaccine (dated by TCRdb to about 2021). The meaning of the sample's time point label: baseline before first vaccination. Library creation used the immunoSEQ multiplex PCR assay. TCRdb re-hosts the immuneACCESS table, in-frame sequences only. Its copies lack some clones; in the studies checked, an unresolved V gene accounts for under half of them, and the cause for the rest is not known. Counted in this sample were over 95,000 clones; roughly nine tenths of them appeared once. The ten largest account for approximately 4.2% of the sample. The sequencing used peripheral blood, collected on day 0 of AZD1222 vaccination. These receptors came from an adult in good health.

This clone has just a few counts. The CDR3 protein is CASSPGAYTQYF. The CDR3 nucleotides are TGTGCCAGCAGTCCGGGGGCCTATACGCAGTATTTT. The rearrangement joins TRBV9 to TRBJ2-3, with D perhaps matching TRBD1 or TRBD2 (6 bases each). The CDR3 sequence is 12 residues long. From germline, CDR1 is SGDLS and CDR2 YYNGEE. V lost 5 bases, J lost 7 bases, and 11 bases lay in between.

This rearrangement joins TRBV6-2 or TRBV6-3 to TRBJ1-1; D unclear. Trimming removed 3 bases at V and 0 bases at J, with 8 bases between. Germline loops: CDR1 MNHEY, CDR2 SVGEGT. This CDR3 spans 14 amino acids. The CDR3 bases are TGTGCCAGCAGTTATTCTACGGTGAACACTGAAGCTTTCTTT. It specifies CASSYSTVNTEAFF.

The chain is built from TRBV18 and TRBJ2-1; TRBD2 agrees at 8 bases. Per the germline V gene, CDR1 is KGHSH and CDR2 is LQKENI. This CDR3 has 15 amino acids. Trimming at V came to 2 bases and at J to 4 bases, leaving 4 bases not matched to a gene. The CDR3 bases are TGTGCCAGCTCACCAGAAGCGGGGGCTTACAATGAGCAGTTCTTC. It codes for CASSPEAGAYNEQFF.

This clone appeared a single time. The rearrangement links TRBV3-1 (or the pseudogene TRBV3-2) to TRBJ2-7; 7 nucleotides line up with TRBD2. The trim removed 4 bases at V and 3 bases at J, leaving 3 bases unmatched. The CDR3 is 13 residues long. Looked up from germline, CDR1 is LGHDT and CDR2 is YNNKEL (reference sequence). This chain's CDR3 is CASSRGGNYEQYF. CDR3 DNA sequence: TGTGCCAGCAGCCGCGGGGGAAACTACGAGCAGTACTTC.

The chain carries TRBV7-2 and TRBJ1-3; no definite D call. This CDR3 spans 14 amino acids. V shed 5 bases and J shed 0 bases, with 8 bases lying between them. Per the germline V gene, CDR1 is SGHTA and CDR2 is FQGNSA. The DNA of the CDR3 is TGTGCCAGCAGCCCGGGGAACTCTGGAAACACCATATATTTT. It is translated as CASSPGNSGNTIYF.